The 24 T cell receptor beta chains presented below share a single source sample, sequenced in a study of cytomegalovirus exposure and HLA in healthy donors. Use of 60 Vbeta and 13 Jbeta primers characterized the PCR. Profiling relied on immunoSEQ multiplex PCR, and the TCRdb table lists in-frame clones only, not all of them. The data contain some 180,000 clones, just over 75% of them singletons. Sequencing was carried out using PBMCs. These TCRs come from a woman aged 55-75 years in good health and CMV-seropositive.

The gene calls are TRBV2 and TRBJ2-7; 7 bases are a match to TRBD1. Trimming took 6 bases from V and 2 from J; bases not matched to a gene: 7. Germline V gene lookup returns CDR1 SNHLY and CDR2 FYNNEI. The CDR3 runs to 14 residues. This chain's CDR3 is CASRSGTVTYEQYF. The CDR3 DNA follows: TGTGCCAGCAGATCCGGGACAGTGACCTACGAGCAGTACTTC.

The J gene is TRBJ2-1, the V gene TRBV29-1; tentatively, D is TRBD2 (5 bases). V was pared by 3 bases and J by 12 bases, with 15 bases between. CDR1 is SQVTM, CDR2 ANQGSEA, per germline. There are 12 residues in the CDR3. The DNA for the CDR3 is TGCAGCGTTGACGAGGGCCCGGGGATGCAGTTCTTC. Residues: CSVDEGPGMQFF.

CDR3 nucleotide sequence: TGCGCCAGCAGCCAAGGGGCACAGGGAAGCCGATCTCAGCCCCAGCATTTT. It translates to CASSQGAQGSRSQPQHF. The chain employs TRBV4-3 and TRBJ1-5, with D perhaps TRBD1 (6 bases). Germline-derived CDR1 and CDR2 are LGHNA and YSLEER. Trimming removed 1 base at V and 6 bases at J, with 19 bases between. This CDR3 has 17 residues.

The chain's CDR3 is CANQPGSNTGELFF. DNA of the CDR3: TGTGCCAACCAGCCAGGATCAAACACCGGGGAGCTGTTTTTT. The chain links TRBV6-1 to TRBJ2-2, with D unresolved. Trimming shortened V by 10 bases and J by 2 bases, and 14 bases separated the two germline ends. CDR1 and CDR2 (germline): MNHNS, SASEGT. The CDR3 runs to 14 residues.

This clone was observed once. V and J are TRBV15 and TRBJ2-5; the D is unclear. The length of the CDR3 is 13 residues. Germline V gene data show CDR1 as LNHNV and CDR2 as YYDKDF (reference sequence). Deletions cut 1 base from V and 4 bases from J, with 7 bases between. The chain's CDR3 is CATSRAPSETQYF. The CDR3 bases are TGTGCCACCAGCAGAGCCCCCTCAGAGACCCAGTACTTC.

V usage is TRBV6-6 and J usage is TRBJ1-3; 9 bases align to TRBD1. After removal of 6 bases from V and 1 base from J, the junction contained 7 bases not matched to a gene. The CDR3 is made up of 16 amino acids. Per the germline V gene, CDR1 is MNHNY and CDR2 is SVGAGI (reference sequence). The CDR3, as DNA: TGTGCCAGCAGCGTGGGACAGGGAAGTTCTGGAAACACCATATATTTT. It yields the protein CASSVGQGSSGNTIYF.

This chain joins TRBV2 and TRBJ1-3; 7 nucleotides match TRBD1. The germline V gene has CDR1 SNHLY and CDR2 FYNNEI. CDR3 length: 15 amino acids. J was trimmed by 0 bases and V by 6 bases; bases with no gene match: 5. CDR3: CASRATGLSGNTIYF. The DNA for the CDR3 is TGTGCCAGCAGGGCGACAGGGCTCTCTGGAAACACCATATATTTT.

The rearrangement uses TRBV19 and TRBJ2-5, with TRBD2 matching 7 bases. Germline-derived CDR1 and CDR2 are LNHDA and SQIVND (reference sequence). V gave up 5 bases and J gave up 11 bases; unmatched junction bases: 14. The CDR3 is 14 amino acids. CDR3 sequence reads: CASSSGGGAREQYF. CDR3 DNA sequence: TGTGCCAGTAGTTCCGGGGGAGGGGCTCGGGAGCAGTACTTC. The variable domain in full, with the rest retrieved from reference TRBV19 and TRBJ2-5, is DGGITQSPKYLFRKEGQNVTLSCEQNLNHDAMYWYRQDPGQGLRLIYYSQIVNDFQKGDIAEGYSVSREKKESFPLTVTSAQKNPTAFYLCASSSGGGAREQYFGPGTRLLVL.

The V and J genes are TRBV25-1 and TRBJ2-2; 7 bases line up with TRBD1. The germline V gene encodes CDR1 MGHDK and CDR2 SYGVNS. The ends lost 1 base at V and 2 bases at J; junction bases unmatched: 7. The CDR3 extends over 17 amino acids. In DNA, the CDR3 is TGTGCCAGCAGTGAATCTAGACAGGGAATTAACACCGGGGAGCTGTTTTTT. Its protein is CASSESRQGINTGELFF.

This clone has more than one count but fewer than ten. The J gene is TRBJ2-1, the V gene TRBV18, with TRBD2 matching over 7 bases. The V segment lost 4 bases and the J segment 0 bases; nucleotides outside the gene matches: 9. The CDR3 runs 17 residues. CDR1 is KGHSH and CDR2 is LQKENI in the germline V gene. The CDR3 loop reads CASSQFARGSSYNEQFF. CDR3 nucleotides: TGTGCCAGCTCACAGTTTGCGCGGGGGAGCTCCTACAATGAGCAGTTCTTC. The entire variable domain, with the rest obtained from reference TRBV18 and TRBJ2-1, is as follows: NAGVMQNPRHLVRRRGQEARLRCSPMKGHSHVYWYRQLPEEGLKFMVYLQKENIIDESGMPKERFSAEFPKEGPSILRIQQVVRGDSAAYFCASSQFARGSSYNEQFFGPGTRLTVL.

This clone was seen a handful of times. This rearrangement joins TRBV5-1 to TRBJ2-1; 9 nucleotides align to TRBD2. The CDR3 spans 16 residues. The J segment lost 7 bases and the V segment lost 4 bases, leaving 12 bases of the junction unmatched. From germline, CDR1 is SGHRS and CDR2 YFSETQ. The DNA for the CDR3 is TGCGCCAGCAGCCCTGGGATTCTAGCGGGAATGAATGAGCAGTTCTTC. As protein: CASSPGILAGMNEQFF.

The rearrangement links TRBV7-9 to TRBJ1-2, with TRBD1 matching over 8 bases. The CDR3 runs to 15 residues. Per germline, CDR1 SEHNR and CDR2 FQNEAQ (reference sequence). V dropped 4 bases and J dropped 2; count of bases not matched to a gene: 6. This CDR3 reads CASSWMTGANYGYTF. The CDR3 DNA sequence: TGTGCCAGCAGCTGGATGACAGGGGCAAACTATGGCTACACCTTC.

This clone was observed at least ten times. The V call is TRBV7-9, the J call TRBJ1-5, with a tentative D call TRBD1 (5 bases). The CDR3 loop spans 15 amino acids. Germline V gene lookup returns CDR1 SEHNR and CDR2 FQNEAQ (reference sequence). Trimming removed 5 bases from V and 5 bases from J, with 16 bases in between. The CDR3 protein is CASSPRGGLDQPQHF. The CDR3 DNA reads TGTGCCAGCAGCCCTCGGGGGGGATTGGATCAGCCCCAGCATTTT.

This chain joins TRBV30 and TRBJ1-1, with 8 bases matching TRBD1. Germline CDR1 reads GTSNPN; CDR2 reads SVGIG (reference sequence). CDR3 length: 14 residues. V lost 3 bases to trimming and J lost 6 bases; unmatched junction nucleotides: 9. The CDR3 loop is CAWRLLGQGAEAFF. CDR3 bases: TGTGCCTGGAGACTCTTAGGACAGGGTGCTGAAGCTTTCTTT.

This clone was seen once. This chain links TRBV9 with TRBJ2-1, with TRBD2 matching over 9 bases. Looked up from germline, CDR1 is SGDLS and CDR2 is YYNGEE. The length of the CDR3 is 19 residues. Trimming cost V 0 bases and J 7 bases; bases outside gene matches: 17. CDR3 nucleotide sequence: TGTGCCAGCAGCGTAGACGGACTAGCGAATGCTGACGGGGCTAATGAGCAGTTCTTC. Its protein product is CASSVDGLANADGANEQFF.

This CDR3 reads CTSSQDNPSGEPYEQYF. Here the CDR3 DNA reads TGCACCAGCAGCCAAGATAATCCTAGCGGGGAACCCTACGAGCAGTACTTC. V and J are TRBV1 and TRBJ2-7; the table's D gene call, TRBD2, was not cross checked with the DNA. TRBV1 is deemed a pseudogene. This CDR3 spans 17 amino acids.

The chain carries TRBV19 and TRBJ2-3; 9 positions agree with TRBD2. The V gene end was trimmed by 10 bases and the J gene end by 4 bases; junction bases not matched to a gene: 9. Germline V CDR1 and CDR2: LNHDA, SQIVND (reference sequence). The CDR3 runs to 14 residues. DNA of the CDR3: TGTGCCACGGGTGTAGCGGGAGTAGCAGATACGCAGTATTTT. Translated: CATGVAGVADTQYF.

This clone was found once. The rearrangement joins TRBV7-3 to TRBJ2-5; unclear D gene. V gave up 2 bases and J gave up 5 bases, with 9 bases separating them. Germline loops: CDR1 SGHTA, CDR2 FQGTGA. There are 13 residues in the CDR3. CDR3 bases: TGTGCCAGCAGCTTACCCCCTCTTGAGACCCAGTACTTC. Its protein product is CASSLPPLETQYF.

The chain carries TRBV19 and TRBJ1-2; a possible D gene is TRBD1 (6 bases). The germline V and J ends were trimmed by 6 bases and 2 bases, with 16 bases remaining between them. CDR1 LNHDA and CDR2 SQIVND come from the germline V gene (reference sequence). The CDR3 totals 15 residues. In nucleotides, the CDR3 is TGTGCCAGTAGCCAAAACCGTAGGGGGAACTATGGCTACACCTTC. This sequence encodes CASSQNRRGNYGYTF.

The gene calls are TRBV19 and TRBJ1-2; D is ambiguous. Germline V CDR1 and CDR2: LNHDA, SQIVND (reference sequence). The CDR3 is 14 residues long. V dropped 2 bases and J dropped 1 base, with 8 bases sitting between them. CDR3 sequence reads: CASSITESNYGYTF. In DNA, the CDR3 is TGTGCCAGTAGTATAACAGAGAGTAACTATGGCTACACCTTC.

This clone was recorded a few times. The CDR3 spells CASSQESWDSPQDTEAFF. CDR3 bases: TGTGCCAGCAGCCAAGAGTCCTGGGACAGTCCTCAGGACACTGAAGCTTTCTTT. This chain connects TRBV4-2 to TRBJ1-1; TRBD1 matches 7 bases. Germline V lookup: CDR1 LGHNA, CDR2 YNFKEQ. This CDR3 has 18 amino acids. V shed 0 bases and J 3 bases; nucleotides not matched to a gene: 13.

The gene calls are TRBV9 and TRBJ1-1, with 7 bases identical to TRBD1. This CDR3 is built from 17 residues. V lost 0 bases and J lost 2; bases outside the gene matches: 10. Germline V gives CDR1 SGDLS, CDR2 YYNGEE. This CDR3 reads CASSVATGRGANTEAFF. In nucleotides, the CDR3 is TGTGCCAGCAGCGTAGCTACGGGCAGGGGGGCTAACACTGAAGCTTTCTTT. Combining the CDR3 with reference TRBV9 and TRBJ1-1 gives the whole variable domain DSGVTQTPKHLITATGQRVTLRCSPRSGDLSVYWYQQSLDQGLQFLIQYYNGEERAKGNILERFSAQQFPDLHSELNLSSLELGDSALYFCASSVATGRGANTEAFFGQGTRLTVV.

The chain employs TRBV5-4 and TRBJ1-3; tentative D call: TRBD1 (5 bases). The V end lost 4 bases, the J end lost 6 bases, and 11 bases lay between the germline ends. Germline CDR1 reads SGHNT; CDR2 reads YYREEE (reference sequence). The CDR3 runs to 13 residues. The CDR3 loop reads CASSPGGENTIYF. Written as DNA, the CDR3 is TGTGCCAGCAGCCCCGGAGGGGAAAACACCATATATTTT.

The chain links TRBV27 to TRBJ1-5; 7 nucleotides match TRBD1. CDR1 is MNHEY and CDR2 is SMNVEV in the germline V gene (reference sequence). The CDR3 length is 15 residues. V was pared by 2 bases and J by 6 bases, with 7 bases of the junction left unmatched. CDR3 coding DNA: TGTGCCAGCAGTTTAAAGGGGGCAGGGGGTCAGCCCCAGCATTTT. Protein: CASSLKGAGGQPQHF.